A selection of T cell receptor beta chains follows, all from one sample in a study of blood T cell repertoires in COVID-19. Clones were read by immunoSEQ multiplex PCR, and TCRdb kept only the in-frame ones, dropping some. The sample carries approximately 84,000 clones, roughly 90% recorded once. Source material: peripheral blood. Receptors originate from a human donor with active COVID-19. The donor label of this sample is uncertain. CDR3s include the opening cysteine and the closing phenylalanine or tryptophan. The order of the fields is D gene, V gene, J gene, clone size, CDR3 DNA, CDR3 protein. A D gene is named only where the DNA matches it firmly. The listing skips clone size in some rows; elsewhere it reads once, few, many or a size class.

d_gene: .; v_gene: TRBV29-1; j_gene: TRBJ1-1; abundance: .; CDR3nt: TGCAGCGTCCAAGGACTCCTTAAGGGCACTGAAGCTTTCTTT; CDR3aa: CSVQGLLKGTEAFF
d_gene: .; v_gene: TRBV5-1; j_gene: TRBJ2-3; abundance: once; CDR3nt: TGCGCCAGCGGAAATCGGCAGGTCGGAGATACGCAGTATTTT; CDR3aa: CASGNRQVGDTQYF
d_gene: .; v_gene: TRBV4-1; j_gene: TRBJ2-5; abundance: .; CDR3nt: TGCGCCAGCAAAGGAGGGCCCCTACAAGAGACCCAGTACTTC; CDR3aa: CASKGGPLQETQYF
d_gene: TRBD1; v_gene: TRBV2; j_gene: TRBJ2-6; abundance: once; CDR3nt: TGTGCCAGCAGTGAGAGGGGACAGGGGACTGGGGCCAACGTCCTGACTTTC; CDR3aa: CASSERGQGTGANVLTF
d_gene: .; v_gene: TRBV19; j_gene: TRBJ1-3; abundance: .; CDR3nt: TGTGCCAGTAGTCCGGTCGGGGCGGGGGCTCTCTCTGGAAACACCATATATTTT; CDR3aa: CASSPVGAGALSGNTIYF
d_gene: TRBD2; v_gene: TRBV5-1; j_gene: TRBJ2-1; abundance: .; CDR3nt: TGCGCCAGCAGCTTGCGGGGGGCTAGCGGGACTAGACTGGATGAGCAGTTCTTC; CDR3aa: CASSLRGASGTRLDEQFF
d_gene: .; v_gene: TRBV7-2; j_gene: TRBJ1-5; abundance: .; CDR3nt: TGTGCCAGCAGCTTAGGTATCAGTCAGCCCCAGCATTTT; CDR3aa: CASSLGISQPQHF
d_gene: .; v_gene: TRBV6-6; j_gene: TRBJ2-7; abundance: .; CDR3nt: TGTGCCAGCAGTTACGCCCAGGGGGGATCCTACGAGCAGTACTTC; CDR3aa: CASSYAQGGSYEQYF
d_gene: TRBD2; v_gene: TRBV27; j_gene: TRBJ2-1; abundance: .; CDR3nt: TGTGCCAGCAGACTCATTGGGAGGGTGCACAATGAGCAGTTCTTC; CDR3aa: CASRLIGRVHNEQFF
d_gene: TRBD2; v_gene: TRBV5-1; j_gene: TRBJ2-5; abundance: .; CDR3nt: TGCGCCAGCAGAGTGGGGCTAGCGGGGGCCGACCTCGCGGAGACCCAGTACTTC; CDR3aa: CASRVGLAGADLAETQYF
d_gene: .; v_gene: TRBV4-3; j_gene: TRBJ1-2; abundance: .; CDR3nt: TGCGCCAGCAGCCGAACCATAAGGGACATCGGGGGGGTCCATTACACCTTC; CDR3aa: CASSRTIRDIGGVHYTF
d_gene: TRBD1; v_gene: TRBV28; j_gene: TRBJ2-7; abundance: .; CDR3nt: TGTGCCAGCACCCGGGACAGGTTATCCGAGCAGTACTTC; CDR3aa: CASTRDRLSEQYF
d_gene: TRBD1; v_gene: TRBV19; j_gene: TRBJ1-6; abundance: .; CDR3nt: TGTGCCAGTAGTATTGATCGGGACAGGGACTCACCCCTCCACTTT; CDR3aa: CASSIDRDRDSPLHF
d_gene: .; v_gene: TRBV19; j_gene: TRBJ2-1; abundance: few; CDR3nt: TGTGCCACCGGGGGACGCCAAAGCAGCTCCTACAATGAGCAGTTCTTC; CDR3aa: CATGGRQSSSYNEQFF
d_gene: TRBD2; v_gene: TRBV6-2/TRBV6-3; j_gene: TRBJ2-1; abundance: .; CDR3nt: TGTGCCAGCAGTTCCACCAGCGGGGGACCAACCTACAATGAGCAGTTCTTC; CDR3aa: CASSSTSGGPTYNEQFF
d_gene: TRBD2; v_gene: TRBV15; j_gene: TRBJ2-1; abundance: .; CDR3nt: TGTGCCACCAGCAGAGCATTAGCGGGGGGGTACAATGAGCAGTTCTTC; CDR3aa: CATSRALAGGYNEQFF
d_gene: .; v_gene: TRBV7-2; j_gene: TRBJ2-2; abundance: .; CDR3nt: TGTGCCAGCAGCCCGGGGGTCCTACCGGCCGGGGAGCTGTTTTTT; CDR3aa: CASSPGVLPAGELFF
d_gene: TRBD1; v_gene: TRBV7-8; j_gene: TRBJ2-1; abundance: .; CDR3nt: TGTGCCAGCAGCATGACAGGGGGAGTATACAATGAGCAGTTCTTC; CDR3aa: CASSMTGGVYNEQFF
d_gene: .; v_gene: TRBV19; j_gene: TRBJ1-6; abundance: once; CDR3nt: TGTGCCAGTAGTATAGGTTGGGAGGCACCCCTCCACTTT; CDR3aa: CASSIGWEAPLHF
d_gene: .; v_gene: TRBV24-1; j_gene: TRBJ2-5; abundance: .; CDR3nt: TGTGCCACCAGTGATCCACGGGGACTTTCGGAGACCCAGTACTTC; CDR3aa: CATSDPRGLSETQYF
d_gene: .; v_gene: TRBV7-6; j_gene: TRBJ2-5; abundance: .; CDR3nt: TGTGCCAGCAGCCGCCCACCGGGGACCCAGTACTTC; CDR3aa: CASSRPPGTQYF
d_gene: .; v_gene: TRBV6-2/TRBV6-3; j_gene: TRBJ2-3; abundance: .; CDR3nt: TGTGCCAGCAGTTACTCTGGCCGCGGGGATACGCAGTATTTT; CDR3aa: CASSYSGRGDTQYF
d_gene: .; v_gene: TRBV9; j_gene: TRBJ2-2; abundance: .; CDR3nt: TGTGCCAGCAGCGCCAACGTCGGGATGTCACTGGGGGAGCTGTTTTTT; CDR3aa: CASSANVGMSLGELFF
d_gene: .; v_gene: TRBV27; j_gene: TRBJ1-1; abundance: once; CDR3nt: TGTGCCAGCAGTCAGCGGGGAGTGAACACTGAAGCTTTCTTT; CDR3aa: CASSQRGVNTEAFF
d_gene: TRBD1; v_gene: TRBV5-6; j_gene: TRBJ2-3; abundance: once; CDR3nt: TGTGCCAGCAGCTTGGACAGGGGATGGGCAGATACGCAGTATTTT; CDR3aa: CASSLDRGWADTQYF
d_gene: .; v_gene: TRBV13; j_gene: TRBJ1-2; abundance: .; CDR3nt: TGTGCCAGCAGCCCGCAACTAAACTATGGCTACACCTTC; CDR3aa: CASSPQLNYGYTF
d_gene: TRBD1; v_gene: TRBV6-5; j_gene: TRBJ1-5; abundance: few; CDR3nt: TGTGCCAGCAGGACAGGGGGCAATCAGCCCCAGCATTTT; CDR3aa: CASRTGGNQPQHF
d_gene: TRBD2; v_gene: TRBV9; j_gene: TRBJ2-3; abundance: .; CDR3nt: TGTGCCAGCAGCGCCGAGGGAGGGGGCACAGATACGCAGTATTTT; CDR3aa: CASSAEGGGTDTQYF
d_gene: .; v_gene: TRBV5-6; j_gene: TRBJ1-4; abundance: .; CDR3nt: TGTGCCAGCAGCTCCGGACAGCCCATACGGGAAAAACTGTTTTTT; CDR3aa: CASSSGQPIREKLFF
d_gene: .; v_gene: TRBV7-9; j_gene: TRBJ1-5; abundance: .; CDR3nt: TGTGCCAGCAGCCTCCTCGGGGGGCCGGATCAGCCCCAGCATTTT; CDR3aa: CASSLLGGPDQPQHF
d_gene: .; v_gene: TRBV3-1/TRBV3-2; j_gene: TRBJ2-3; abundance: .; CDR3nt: TGTGCCAGCAGCCCGCGCCAGGCCCCGGGACTGAACCAAGCGGCGGGAGATACGCAGTATTTT; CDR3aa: CASSPRQAPGLNQAAGDTQYF
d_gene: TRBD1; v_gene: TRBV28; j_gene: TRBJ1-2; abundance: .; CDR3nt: TGTGCCAGCAGACCGGGACAGGGGTTTGGCTACACCTTC; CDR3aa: CASRPGQGFGYTF
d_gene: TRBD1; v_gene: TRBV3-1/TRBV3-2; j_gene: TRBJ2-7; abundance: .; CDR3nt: TGTGCCAGCAGCCCGGACAGGGGGCGAGAGCAGTACTTC; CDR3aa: CASSPDRGREQYF
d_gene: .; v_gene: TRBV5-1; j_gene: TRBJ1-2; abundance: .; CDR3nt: TGCGCCAGCAGCGACTCGACTTCGGACTATGGCTACACCTTC; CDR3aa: CASSDSTSDYGYTF
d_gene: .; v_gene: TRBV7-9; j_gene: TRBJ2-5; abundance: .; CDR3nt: TGTGCCAGCAGCTTAGTTGGGGCCCAAGAGACCCAGTACTTC; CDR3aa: CASSLVGAQETQYF
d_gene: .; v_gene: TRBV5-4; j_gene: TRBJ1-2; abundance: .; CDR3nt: TGTGCCAGCAGCTTGCCCCGGGGGGGAGGAGGCTACACCTTC; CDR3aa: CASSLPRGGGGYTF
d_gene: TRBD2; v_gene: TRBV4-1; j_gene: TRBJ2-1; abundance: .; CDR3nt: TGCGCCAGCAGCCAAGGGCCGGGGGGGCTCGATGAGCAGTTCTTC; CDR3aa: CASSQGPGGLDEQFF
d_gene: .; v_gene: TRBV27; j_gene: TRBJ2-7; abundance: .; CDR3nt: TGTGCCAGCAGCGAACAGGGTTGGAGCTACGAGCAGTACTTC; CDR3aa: CASSEQGWSYEQYF